A single sample is the source of the 10 T cell receptor beta chains below, sequenced in a study of CD8 T cells in ankylosing spondylitis. Using its own MiXCR run on the 5' RACE reads, TCRdb lists one record per CDR3 protein. This sample has about 130,000 distinct CDR3 sequences, with 7% found just once. The sample comprised blood, either unsorted or a sorted T cell fraction (not recorded which). The receptor set was obtained from a male donor with ankylosing spondylitis or in good health (not recorded which).

The V gene is TRBV5-4, the J gene TRBJ1-3, with no clear D. This CDR3 spans 16 amino acids. CDR1 is SGHNT, CDR2 YYREEE, per germline (reference sequence). V lost 4 bases and J 1 base, leaving 15 bases between the germline ends. The DNA of the CDR3 is TGTGCCAGCAGCGCCCGGTCGTCGGGATCTGGAAACACCATATATTTT. As protein: CASSARSSGSGNTIYF.

In this sample, this clonotype turned up many times. The chain joins TRBV5-1 to TRBJ1-2, with 9 positions matching TRBD1. CDR1 is SGHRS, CDR2 YFSETQ, per germline. The V gene end was trimmed by 4 bases and the J gene end by 0 bases; junction bases not matched to a gene: 7. This CDR3 is built from 16 residues. In nucleotides, the CDR3 is TGCGCCAGCAGCCCGGGACAGGGAGAGGCTAACTATGGCTACACCTTC. It translates to CASSPGQGEANYGYTF.

This clonotype was recorded many times. The gene calls are TRBV5-1 and TRBJ1-1; D not resolved. CDR1 SGHRS and CDR2 YFSETQ come from the germline V gene. The CDR3 extends over 11 amino acids. V shed 2 bases and J shed 8 bases, with 7 bases lying between them. CDR3 DNA sequence: TGCGCCAGCAGCTTCGGAGGGGAAGCTTTCTTT. This codes for CASSFGGEAFF. Full variable domain (missing parts from reference TRBV5-1 and TRBJ1-1): KAGVTQTPRYLIKTRGQQVTLSCSPISGHRSVSWYQQTPGQGLQFLFEYFSETQRNKGNFPGRFSGRQFSNSRSEMNVSTLELGDSALYLCASSFGGEAFFGQGTRLTVV.

This clonotype has ten or more counts. The chain joins TRBV20-1 to TRBJ1-2; D call uncertain. The germline V gene has CDR1 DFQATT and CDR2 SNEGSKA (reference sequence). This CDR3 is 13 amino acids long. V was shortened by 0 bases and J by 4 bases, with 9 bases between the two germline ends. CDR3 in amino acids: CSARDPLVYGYTF. CDR3 nucleotides: TGCAGTGCTAGAGATCCTCTGGTCTATGGCTACACCTTC.

This clonotype was observed many times. This chain uses TRBV5-1 with TRBJ2-1, with D perhaps matching TRBD2 (5 bases). Germline-derived CDR1 and CDR2 are SGHRS and YFSETQ. The CDR3 spans 13 residues. V lost 2 bases to trimming and J lost 8 bases, with 11 bases between them. The CDR3 DNA follows: TGCGCCAGCAGCTTTATCGGGGTCGATGAGCAGTTCTTC. This gives the protein CASSFIGVDEQFF.

The genes are TRBV5-6 and TRBJ2-5, with unresolved D. The V gene lost 2 bases and the J gene lost 5 bases, with 16 bases spanning the gap. The CDR3 spans 15 residues. Germline-derived CDR1 and CDR2 are SGHDT and YYEEEE. CDR3 amino acids: CASSFGDLNEETQYF. CDR3 sequence (DNA): TGTGCCAGCAGCTTCGGAGACTTAAATGAGGAGACCCAGTACTTC.

The V gene is TRBV5-1, the J gene TRBJ2-1, with 8 bases fitting TRBD1. This CDR3 comprises 15 residues. With 4 bases clipped from V and 3 bases from J, the junction kept 6 bases outside the gene matches. The germline V gene encodes CDR1 SGHRS and CDR2 YFSETQ. The CDR3 here is CASSPGQAIYNEQFF. For the CDR3, the DNA is TGCGCCAGCAGCCCGGGACAGGCGATCTACAATGAGCAGTTCTTC.

This clonotype has at least ten counts. This chain uses TRBV20-1 with TRBJ2-7, with D perhaps being TRBD1 or TRBD2 (6 bases each). Germline CDR1 and CDR2: DFQATT and SNEGSKA (reference sequence). This CDR3 has 13 residues. Trimming left V 3 bases short and J 2 bases short, with 11 bases between. This CDR3 reads CSARVGGAYEQYF. CDR3 DNA: TGCAGTGCTAGGGTGGGGGGCGCCTACGAGCAGTACTTC.

This clonotype has ten or more counts. The V and J genes are TRBV29-1 and TRBJ1-2; 8 nucleotides match TRBD1. Germline trimming cut 5 bases from V and 6 bases from J; bases unmatched to any gene: 11. The length of the CDR3 is 14 residues. CDR1 is SQVTM and CDR2 is ANQGSEA in the germline V gene. CDR3 sequence (DNA): TGCAGCGTTAAGGTCTCAGGGGGCATGGATGGCTACACCTTC. Amino acid sequence: CSVKVSGGMDGYTF. The full variable domain, rest sourced from reference TRBV29-1 and TRBJ1-2, is SAVISQKPSRDICQRGTSLTIQCQVDSQVTMMFWYRQQPGQSLTLIATANQGSEATYESGFVIDKFPISRPNLTFSTLTVSNMSPEDSSIYLCSVKVSGGMDGYTFGSGTRLTVV.

The chain employs TRBV5-1 and TRBJ1-2; 7 nucleotides align to TRBD1. V lost 5 bases and J lost 6; bases outside the gene matches: 10. The CDR3 totals 14 residues. Germline loops: CDR1 SGHRS, CDR2 YFSETQ. The CDR3 loop is CASSSPDRAHGYTF. The CDR3, as DNA: TGCGCCAGCAGTTCCCCCGACAGGGCCCATGGCTACACCTTC.